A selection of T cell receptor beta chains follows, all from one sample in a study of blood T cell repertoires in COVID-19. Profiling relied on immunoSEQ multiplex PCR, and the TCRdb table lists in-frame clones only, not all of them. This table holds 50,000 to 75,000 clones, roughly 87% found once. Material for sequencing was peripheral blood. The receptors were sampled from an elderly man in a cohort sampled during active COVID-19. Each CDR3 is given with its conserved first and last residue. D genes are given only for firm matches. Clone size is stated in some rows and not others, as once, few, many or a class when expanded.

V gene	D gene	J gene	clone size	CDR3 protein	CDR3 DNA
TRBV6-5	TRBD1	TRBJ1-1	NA	CASSTQNRGTVFF	TGTGCCAGCAGTACACAGAACAGGGGGACCGTCTTCTTT
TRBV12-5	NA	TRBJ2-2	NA	CASGLVLNQGQELFF	TGTGCTAGTGGTTTGGTACTAAATCAGGGGCAGGAGCTGTTTTTT
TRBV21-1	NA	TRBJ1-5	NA	CASSQPKGQGKVVCQPQHF	TGTGCCAGCAGCCAGCCTAAGGGACAGGGGAAAGTTGTTTGTCAGCCCCAGCATTTT
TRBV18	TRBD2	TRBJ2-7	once	CASSPPGTSGIEQYF	TGTGCCAGCTCACCACCCGGGACTAGCGGGATCGAGCAGTACTTC
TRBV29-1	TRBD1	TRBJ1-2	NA	CSVAKGADVNYGYTF	TGCAGCGTTGCCAAGGGGGCTGATGTCAACTATGGCTACACCTTC
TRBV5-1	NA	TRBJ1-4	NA	CASSLWGDGNEKLFF	TGCGCCAGCAGCTTGTGGGGGGACGGTAATGAAAAACTGTTTTTT
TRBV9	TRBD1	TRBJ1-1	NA	CASSGRQGSYTEAFF	TGTGCCAGCAGCGGCCGACAGGGATCCTACACTGAAGCTTTCTTT
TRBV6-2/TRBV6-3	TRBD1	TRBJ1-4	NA	CASSPGQGVTNEKLFF	TGTGCCAGCAGTCCGGGACAGGGAGTCACTAATGAAAAACTGTTTTTT
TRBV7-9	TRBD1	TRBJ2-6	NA	CASSLNPTGTFSGANVLTF	TGTGCCAGCAGCTTAAATCCGACAGGGACGTTCTCTGGGGCCAACGTCCTGACTTTC
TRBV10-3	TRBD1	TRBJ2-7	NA	CAGRTGGSGEQYF	TGTGCCGGGAGGACAGGGGGATCGGGGGAGCAGTACTTC
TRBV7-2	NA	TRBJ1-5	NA	CASSLNGGSQPQHF	TGTGCCAGCAGCTTAAATGGAGGATCTCAGCCCCAGCATTTT
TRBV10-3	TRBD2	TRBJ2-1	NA	CAISEPFTGTSGRGTYNEQFF	TGTGCCATCAGTGAGCCCTTTACCGGGACTAGCGGGAGGGGCACCTACAATGAGCAGTTCTTC
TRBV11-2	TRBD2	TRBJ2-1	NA	CASSYLTGGRSSYNEQFF	TGTGCCAGCAGCTACCTCACGGGGGGAAGGAGCTCCTACAATGAGCAGTTCTTC
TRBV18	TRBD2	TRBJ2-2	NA	CASSPTGLAGGTGELFF	TGTGCCAGCTCACCGACTGGACTAGCGGGGGGCACCGGGGAGCTGTTTTTT
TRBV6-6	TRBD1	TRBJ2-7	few	CASSSDDRGHYEQYF	TGTGCCAGCAGTTCCGACGACAGGGGGCACTACGAGCAGTACTTC
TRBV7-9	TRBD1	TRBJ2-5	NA	CASSTTGGGETQYF	TGTGCCAGCAGCACCACAGGGGGCGGTGAGACCCAGTACTTC
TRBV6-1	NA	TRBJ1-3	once	CASSESRGGSGNTIYF	TGTGCCAGCAGTGAATCAAGAGGGGGCTCTGGAAACACCATATATTTT
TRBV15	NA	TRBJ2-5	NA	CATSSGGAPRETQYF	TGTGCCACCAGCAGCGGAGGGGCCCCCAGGGAGACCCAGTACTTC
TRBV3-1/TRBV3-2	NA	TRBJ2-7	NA	CASSPQGYEQYF	TGTGCCAGCAGCCCTCAGGGATACGAGCAGTACTTC
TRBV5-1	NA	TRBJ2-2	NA	CASSSEASANTGELFF	TGCGCCAGCAGCTCGGAGGCCAGCGCGAACACCGGGGAGCTGTTTTTT
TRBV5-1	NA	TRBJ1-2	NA	CASSDGRGGNYGYTF	TGCGCCAGCAGCGATGGCCGAGGGGGTAACTATGGCTACACCTTC
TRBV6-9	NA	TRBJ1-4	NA	CASPAGKGVATNEKLFF	TGTGCCAGCCCAGCAGGTAAAGGGGTTGCAACTAATGAAAAACTGTTTTTT